The 22 T cell receptor beta chains below come from one sample, sequenced in a study of graft-versus-host responses after intestinal transplantation. This table comes from immunoSEQ multiplex PCR, and its TCRdb copy is limited to in-frame clones, with some not included. The top ten clones hold around 0.2% of a sample with about 150,000 clones, nearly 95% of them seen once. Which antigens these TCRs recognize remains unknown. The sample was unstimulated CD4+ T cells sorted from spleen or lymph node cells, taken before intestinal transplant. The receptor set was obtained from a human donor who received an intestinal transplant.

This sequence joins TRBV2 and TRBJ1-2, with D maybe TRBD1 (6 bases). The CDR3 has 14 residues. V lost 5 bases to trimming and J lost 5 bases, with 15 bases between them. Germline CDR1 reads SNHLY; CDR2 reads FYNNEI. Here the CDR3 DNA reads TGTGCCAGCAGTACCGACAGGTCCGTTTATGGCTACACCTTC. This translates into CASSTDRSVYGYTF.

V usage is TRBV5-4 and J usage is TRBJ2-7, with 14 bases that match TRBD2. Germline V gives CDR1 SGHNT, CDR2 YYREEE (reference sequence). This CDR3 contains 18 residues. The ends lost 8 bases at V and 2 bases at J; junction bases unmatched: 15. The DNA for the CDR3 is TGTGCCAGTCCTGCGCCGGGACTAGCGGGAGATTATCCCTACGAGCAGTACTTC. This translates into CASPAPGLAGDYPYEQYF.

The rearrangement uses TRBV7-9 and TRBJ1-2; D possibly corresponds to TRBD1 (6 bases). Germline-derived CDR1 and CDR2 are SEHNR and FQNEAQ (reference sequence). The CDR3 loop spans 17 amino acids. Trimming shortened V by 1 base and J by 5 bases, and 20 bases separated the two germline ends. CDR3 sequence: CASSLDLVFAGDYGYTF. The CDR3 DNA reads TGTGCCAGCAGCTTAGATCTGGTCTTTGCAGGGGATTATGGCTACACCTTC.

The chain couples TRBV2 to TRBJ2-1, with 9 bases identical to TRBD2. The CDR3 is 18 residues long. Germline V gene sequence: CDR1 SNHLY, CDR2 FYNNEI. The ends lost 2 bases at V and 1 base at J; junction bases unmatched: 9. CDR3 in DNA: TGTGCCAGCAGTGAAAGGGCGGGAGGGGCCTATTCCTACAATGAGCAGTTCTTC. Encoded protein: CASSERAGGAYSYNEQFF.

V gene TRBV28 combines with J gene TRBJ2-1; D remains ambiguous. V was pared by 3 bases and J by 0 bases, with 9 bases between. CDR3 size: 15 residues. The V gene's germline CDR1 is MDHEN and CDR2 SYDVKM. The CDR3 loop is CASSFQRHSYNEQFF. The CDR3 nucleotides read TGTGCCAGCAGTTTTCAGCGTCACTCCTACAATGAGCAGTTCTTC.

The chain couples TRBV7-2 to TRBJ2-5; D is perhaps TRBD1 or TRBD2 (5 bases each). The CDR3 runs 13 residues. V was cut by 1 base and J by 4 bases, with 7 bases left in between. Germline values: CDR1 SGHTA, CDR2 FQGNSA. Written as DNA, the CDR3 is TGTGCCAGCAGCTTAGGGGGGAGAGAGACCCAGTACTTC. It yields the protein CASSLGGRETQYF.

The V gene is TRBV7-9, the J gene TRBJ2-7; TRBD1 or TRBD2 may be the D gene (5 bases each). Germline V gives CDR1 SEHNR, CDR2 FQNEAQ (reference sequence). The CDR3 extends over 16 amino acids. The V end was cut by 4 bases, the J end by 3 bases, with 19 bases between. The CDR3 reads CASSSPTRDLRYEQYF. For the CDR3, the DNA is TGTGCCAGCAGCTCACCAACCCGGGACCTTCGCTACGAGCAGTACTTC. Based on the CDR3 plus reference TRBV7-9 and TRBJ2-7, the full variable domain is DTGVSQNPRHKITKRGQNVTFRCDPISEHNRLYWYRQTLGQGPEFLTYFQNEAQLEKSRLLSDRFSAERPKGSFSTLEIQRTEQGDSAMYLCASSSPTRDLRYEQYFGPGTRLTVT.

This CDR3 reads CASSQRPSGKNTGELFF. The DNA of the CDR3 is TGTGCCAGCAGCCAAAGGCCTAGCGGGAAGAACACCGGGGAGCTGTTTTTT. This chain links TRBV7-3 with TRBJ2-2, with TRBD2 matching over 9 bases. The CDR3 covers 17 residues. After removal of 5 bases from V and 1 base from J, the junction contained 8 bases not matched to a gene. CDR1 is SGHTA, CDR2 FQGTGA, per germline.

V is TRBV10-2 and J is TRBJ2-7; D gene unclear. Trimming stripped 6 bases from V and 2 bases from J, with 11 bases between. The CDR3 is 13 residues long. In germline, CDR1 is WSHSY, CDR2 SAAADI. The DNA of the CDR3 is TGCGCCAGCAGAAACGGGCAGCCCTACGAGCAGTACTTC. The encoded protein is CASRNGQPYEQYF.

This chain joins TRBV6-6 and TRBJ1-5; TRBD1 matches at 11 bases. The germline CDR1 and CDR2 sequences are MNHNY and SVGAGI (reference sequence). CDR3 length: 15 amino acids. The junction had 8 bases not matched to a gene; V was cut back by 6 bases and J by 7 bases. In DNA form, the CDR3 reads TGTGCCAGCAGCCCGGACAGGGGGCCGAGGCAGCCCCAGCATTTT. Its translation is CASSPDRGPRQPQHF.

V usage is TRBV27 and J usage is TRBJ2-7; maybe TRBD1 (6 bases). Germline V lookup: CDR1 MNHEY, CDR2 SMNVEV (reference sequence). The CDR3 covers 15 residues. Trimming shortened V by 2 bases and J by 3 bases, and 14 bases separated the two germline ends. Written as DNA, the CDR3 is TGTGCCAGCAGTTTACGGAGACAGGTAGGCTACGAGCAGTACTTC. It codes for CASSLRRQVGYEQYF.

The J gene is TRBJ1-5, the V gene TRBV9, with TRBD1 matching over 7 bases. V shed 2 bases, J shed 1 base, and the junction held 6 bases outside the gene matches. The CDR3 is 16 amino acids. Germline lookup yields CDR1 SGDLS and CDR2 YYNGEE. The CDR3 loop is CASSVRGQLSNQPQHF. The CDR3 DNA reads TGTGCCAGCAGCGTCAGGGGACAGCTCAGCAATCAGCCCCAGCATTTT.

This chain connects TRBV6-6 to TRBJ2-1, with D perhaps TRBD1 (6 bases). V was cut by 4 bases and J by 8 bases, with 21 bases left in between. CDR3 length equals 16 residues. CDR1 is MNHNY and CDR2 is SVGAGI in the germline V gene (reference sequence). The CDR3 region is CASSFNRESFMDEQFF. The CDR3, as DNA: TGTGCCAGCAGTTTCAACAGGGAAAGTTTTATGGATGAGCAGTTCTTC.

This chain links TRBV28 with TRBJ2-7; TRBD1 agrees at 8 bases. There are 14 residues in the CDR3. The ends lost 5 bases at V and 2 bases at J; junction bases unmatched: 5. CDR1 and CDR2 (germline): MDHEN, SYDVKM. CDR3 sequence (DNA): TGTGCCAGCAGTGGGGGGACAGGACCCTACGAGCAGTACTTC. Its protein product is CASSGGTGPYEQYF.

This clone was seen more than once but under ten times. The J gene is TRBJ1-3, the V gene TRBV10-3; 7 bases are a match to TRBD1. Germline CDR1 ENHRY, CDR2 SYGVKD. V shed 11 bases and J 0 bases; nucleotides not matched to a gene: 4. The CDR3 extends over 13 amino acids. The chain's CDR3 is CAARDSSGNTIYF. CDR3 sequence (DNA): TGTGCCGCCCGGGACAGCTCTGGAAACACCATATATTTT.

The chain is built from TRBV2 and TRBJ2-7, with D perhaps TRBD1 (6 bases). Germline CDR1 SNHLY, CDR2 FYNNEI. The length of the CDR3 is 15 residues. The V end was cut by 6 bases, the J end by 0 bases, with 15 bases between. The DNA of the CDR3 is TGTGCCAGCAGGACCCCCCAGGGGCGCTCCTACGAGCAGTACTTC. This gives the protein CASRTPQGRSYEQYF.

The V call is TRBV6-8, the J call TRBJ2-3; D is uncertain. CDR3 length equals 11 residues. V lost 6 bases to trimming and J lost 6 bases, with 7 bases between them. The germline gives CDR1 MNHGY, CDR2 SAAAGT. This CDR3 is CASSLLDTQYF. DNA for the CDR3: TGTGCCAGCAGCCTCCTGGATACGCAGTATTTT.

This chain connects TRBV4-1 to TRBJ2-3, with 11 positions matching TRBD2. Per the germline V gene, CDR1 is MGHRA and CDR2 is YSYEKL. Losses at the gene ends were 0 bases for V and 0 bases for J; bases not matched to a gene: 8. There are 19 residues in the CDR3. DNA for the CDR3: TGCGCCAGCAGCCAAGAGAGGCTAGCGGGAGGTACCAGCACAGATACGCAGTATTTT. Its protein is CASSQERLAGGTSTDTQYF.

This chain joins TRBV6-5 and TRBJ2-3; 7 bases are shared with TRBD2. CDR1 and CDR2 from the germline V gene are MNHEY and SVGAGI. The CDR3 spans 15 residues. With 0 bases clipped from V and 6 bases from J, the junction kept 6 bases outside the gene matches. The CDR3 protein is CASSYSAGEGDTQYF. In DNA form, the CDR3 reads TGTGCCAGCAGTTACTCGGCGGGAGAGGGTGATACGCAGTATTTT.

The chain recombines TRBV19 with TRBJ2-3, with TRBD2 matching over 13 bases. This CDR3 region has 18 residues. Per the germline V gene, CDR1 is LNHDA and CDR2 is SQIVND (reference sequence). Trimming removed 6 bases from V and 1 base from J; junction bases left unmatched: 10. The DNA of the CDR3 is TGTGCCAGTAGCAGGACTAGCGGGAGTGGGATGGGCACAGATACGCAGTATTTT. It encodes CASSRTSGSGMGTDTQYF.

The chain combines TRBV28 with TRBJ2-5; D unclear. The CDR3 has 11 residues. Germline CDR1 and CDR2: MDHEN and SYDVKM. Between the trimmed V and J ends, which lost 8 bases and 4 bases, there was a span of 8 bases. The CDR3 sequence: CASSTLETQYF. CDR3 in DNA: TGTGCCAGCTCCACATTAGAGACCCAGTACTTC.

The rearrangement links TRBV28 to TRBJ2-1; 8 bases line up with TRBD2. There are 15 residues in the CDR3. V dropped 5 bases and J dropped 1; count of bases not matched to a gene: 4. The germline gives CDR1 MDHEN, CDR2 SYDVKM. CDR3 in amino acids: CASSPTSESYNEQFF. The CDR3 DNA reads as TGTGCCAGCAGTCCGACTAGCGAATCCTACAATGAGCAGTTCTTC.